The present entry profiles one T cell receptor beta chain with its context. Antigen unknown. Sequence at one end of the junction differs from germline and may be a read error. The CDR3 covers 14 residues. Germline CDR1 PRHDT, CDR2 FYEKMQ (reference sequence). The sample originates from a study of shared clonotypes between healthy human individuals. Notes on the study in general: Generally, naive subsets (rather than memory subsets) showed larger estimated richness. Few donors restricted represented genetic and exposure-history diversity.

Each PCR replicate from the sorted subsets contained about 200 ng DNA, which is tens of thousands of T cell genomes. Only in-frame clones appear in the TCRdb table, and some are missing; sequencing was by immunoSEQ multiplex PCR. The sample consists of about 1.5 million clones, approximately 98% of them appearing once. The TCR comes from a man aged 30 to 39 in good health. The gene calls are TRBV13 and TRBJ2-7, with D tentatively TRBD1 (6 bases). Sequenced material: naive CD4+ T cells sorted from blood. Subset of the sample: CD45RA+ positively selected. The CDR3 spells CASSLGQNSYEQYF. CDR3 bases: TGTGCCAGCAGCCTAGGACAGAACTCCTACGAGCAGTACTTC.